A single sample gave rise to the 28 T cell receptor beta chains below, sequenced in a study of blood T cell repertoires in COVID-19. Libraries were prepared by immunoSEQ multiplex PCR; TCRdb keeps only in-frame clonotypes and omits some of them. The sample has around 310,000 clones; about nine tenths are singletons. Material: peripheral blood. Every receptor here comes from a woman aged 60 to 75 with acute or convalescent COVID-19.

This clone showed up just once. V usage is TRBV7-3 and J usage is TRBJ2-1, with 7 bases fitting TRBD1. Trimming cost V 5 bases and J 0 bases; bases outside gene matches: 4. The CDR3 is 15 residues long. Germline lookup yields CDR1 SGHTA and CDR2 FQGTGA. CDR3 loop: CASSRGGLSYNEQFF. CDR3 DNA: TGTGCCAGCAGCCGAGGGGGCCTCTCCTACAATGAGCAGTTCTTC.

J is TRBJ1-3 and V is TRBV11-2, with a weak D call TRBD1 (5 bases). This CDR3 has 15 residues. V was clipped by 1 base and J by 0 bases, with 7 bases between them. Germline V gives CDR1 SGHAT, CDR2 FQNNGV. Here the CDR3 reads CASSLVGRSGNTIYF. CDR3 nucleotide sequence: TGTGCCAGCAGCTTAGTGGGGCGCTCTGGAAACACCATATATTTT.

V gene TRBV15 combines with J gene TRBJ1-1; D is undetermined. The CDR3 has 15 residues. V lost 5 bases and J lost 3, with 16 bases in between. Germline lookup yields CDR1 LNHNV and CDR2 YYDKDF (reference sequence). This chain's CDR3 is CATSRWTGRDTEAFF. The CDR3, as DNA: TGTGCCACCAGCCGATGGACCGGGAGGGACACTGAAGCTTTCTTT.

A single count supports this clone. The CDR3 DNA reads as TGTGCCAGCAGCGTTAATCCGGGACAGGGGAACTATGGCTACACCTTC. Translating it yields CASSVNPGQGNYGYTF. The chain links TRBV9 to TRBJ1-2; the match to TRBD1 covers 10 bases. V gave up 2 bases and J gave up 2 bases; unmatched junction bases: 6. The germline CDR1 and CDR2 sequences are SGDLS and YYNGEE. CDR3 length: 16 amino acids.

The chain joins TRBV27 to TRBJ2-3; D remains unclear. Trimming cost V 6 bases and J 0 bases, with 13 bases left between them. The CDR3 is 15 residues long. The germline CDR1 and CDR2 sequences are MNHEY and SMNVEV (reference sequence). The CDR3 nucleotides read TGTGCCAGCAGAAATCTCAGGTTTAGCACAGATACGCAGTATTTT. Encoded protein: CASRNLRFSTDTQYF.

The V and J genes are TRBV27 and TRBJ1-2; 10 bases line up with TRBD1. V lost 5 bases to trimming and J lost 6 bases; unmatched junction nucleotides: 6. CDR3 size: 14 residues. CDR1 is MNHEY, CDR2 SMNVEV, per germline (reference sequence). The CDR3 nucleotides read TGTGCCAGCAGTACCCGGACAGGGGGTAATGGCTACACCTTC. Translated, it gives CASSTRTGGNGYTF.

This chain links TRBV5-5 with TRBJ2-1; D is perhaps TRBD1 (6 bases). Germline V gives CDR1 SGHKS, CDR2 YYEKEE (reference sequence). CDR3 length equals 15 residues. The ends were cut back, 2 bases at V and 0 bases at J, with 9 bases in the middle. The chain's CDR3 is CASSLVQGSYNEQFF. Written as DNA, the CDR3 is TGTGCCAGCAGCTTAGTACAGGGCTCCTACAATGAGCAGTTCTTC.

This clone was picked up one time. CDR3 amino acids: CAISERTDTQYF. The CDR3 coding sequence is TGTGCCATCAGCGAGCGGACAGATACGCAGTATTTT. The chain carries TRBV10-3 and TRBJ2-3; D possibly corresponds to TRBD2 (5 bases). The germline CDR1 and CDR2 sequences are ENHRY and SYGVKD. The V gene lost 6 bases and the J gene lost 3 bases, with 7 bases spanning the gap. The CDR3 consists of 12 residues.

The rearrangement uses TRBV27 and TRBJ1-2; the D gene is possibly TRBD1 (6 bases). CDR3 size: 15 residues. Trimming left V 7 bases short and J 4 bases short, with 19 bases between. Germline CDR1 MNHEY, CDR2 SMNVEV (reference sequence). In DNA, the CDR3 is TGTGCCAGCAAGGGGTCGGCGCTACAGGGCTATGGCTACACCTTC. Translated, it gives CASKGSALQGYGYTF.

The CDR3: CASSQDGSSGGQAKNIQYF. In DNA form, the CDR3 reads TGTGCCAGCAGCCAAGACGGATCTAGCGGGGGGCAAGCCAAAAACATTCAGTACTTC. The chain combines TRBV4-2 with TRBJ2-4; the match to TRBD2 covers 11 bases. Germline V CDR1 and CDR2: LGHNA, YNFKEQ. With 0 bases clipped from V and 0 bases from J, the junction kept 7 bases outside the gene matches. CDR3 length: 19 amino acids.

The chain is built from TRBV18 and TRBJ1-1; D possibly corresponds to TRBD1 (6 bases). V lost 4 bases, J lost 4 bases, and 16 bases lay in between. There are 15 residues in the CDR3. CDR1 is KGHSH, CDR2 LQKENI, per germline. The CDR3 coding sequence is TGTGCCAGCTCACAAATGGGCCGAGGGGGCACTGAAGCTTTCTTT. Translated: CASSQMGRGGTEAFF. The full variable domain, rest sourced from reference TRBV18 and TRBJ1-1, is NAGVMQNPRHLVRRRGQEARLRCSPMKGHSHVYWYRQLPEEGLKFMVYLQKENIIDESGMPKERFSAEFPKEGPSILRIQQVVRGDSAAYFCASSQMGRGGTEAFFGQGTRLTVV.

This chain uses TRBV4-2 with TRBJ2-3; 9 bases match TRBD2. CDR1 and CDR2 (germline): LGHNA, YNFKEQ. CDR3 length equals 13 residues. With V trimmed by 8 bases and J by 3 bases, 3 bases remained unmatched. In DNA form, the CDR3 reads TGTGCCAGCGGGACTAGCAAGACAGATACGCAGTATTTT. It encodes CASGTSKTDTQYF.

J is TRBJ2-7 and V is TRBV3-1 (or the pseudogene TRBV3-2); the D gene is possibly TRBD1 (6 bases). Germline V lookup: CDR1 LGHDT, CDR2 YNNKEL (reference sequence). The CDR3 is 13 residues long. Trimming shortened V by 2 bases and J by 6 bases, and 11 bases separated the two germline ends. CDR3 in DNA: TGTGCCAGCAGCCAAATCCCAGGGGCCGAGCAGTACTTC. Its protein product is CASSQIPGAEQYF.

The chain joins TRBV19 to TRBJ2-1; possible D gene TRBD1, 5 bases. The V end lost 5 bases, the J end lost 9 bases, and 8 bases lay between the germline ends. The CDR3 is 11 amino acids. The germline CDR1 and CDR2 sequences are LNHDA and SQIVND (reference sequence). CDR3 DNA: TGTGCCAGTAGTCAAGGGGTTGAGCAGTTCTTC. This encodes CASSQGVEQFF. Full variable domain (remainder filled in from reference TRBV19 and TRBJ2-1): DGGITQSPKYLFRKEGQNVTLSCEQNLNHDAMYWYRQDPGQGLRLIYYSQIVNDFQKGDIAEGYSVSREKKESFPLTVTSAQKNPTAFYLCASSQGVEQFFGPGTRLTVL.

The chain is built from TRBV4-2 and TRBJ1-1, with D possibly matching TRBD1 (6 bases). The ends were cut back, 4 bases at V and 2 bases at J, with 14 bases in the middle. CDR3 length: 15 residues. Germline V CDR1 and CDR2: LGHNA, YNFKEQ. In nucleotides, the CDR3 is TGTGCCAGCAGCCTCGCCAGGGGAGCTAACACTGAAGCTTTCTTT. Protein sequence: CASSLARGANTEAFF.

The chain employs TRBV28 and TRBJ2-7, with D maybe TRBD2 (6 bases). The germline V gene encodes CDR1 MDHEN and CDR2 SYDVKM. V was cut by 7 bases and J by 0 bases, with 10 bases left in between. The CDR3 totals 13 residues. In DNA, the CDR3 is TGTGCCAGCACGGGGGATTACTCCTACGAGCAGTACTTC. Translation: CASTGDYSYEQYF.

In this sample, this clone turned up a few times. V gene TRBV7-3 combines with J gene TRBJ2-2, with 10 bases fitting TRBD2. Germline loops: CDR1 SGHTA, CDR2 FQGTGA. This CDR3 contains 14 residues. The V gene end was trimmed by 4 bases and the J gene end by 6 bases; junction bases not matched to a gene: 2. The CDR3 nucleotides are TGTGCCAGCAGCTCCGGACTAGCGGCCGGGGAGCTGTTTTTT. Translating it yields CASSSGLAAGELFF. The whole variable domain, filled in from reference TRBV7-3 and TRBJ2-2, reads GAGVSQTPSNKVTEKGKYVELRCDPISGHTALYWYRQSLGQGPEFLIYFQGTGAADDSGLPNDRFFAVRPEGSVSTLKIQRTERGDSAVYLCASSSGLAAGELFFGEGSRLTVL.

The chain joins TRBV9 to TRBJ2-1, with D possibly being TRBD2 (5 bases). The germline V gene encodes CDR1 SGDLS and CDR2 YYNGEE. V shed 3 bases and J shed 10 bases, with 23 bases lying between them. The CDR3 runs 16 residues. This CDR3 reads CASSAPRAGLLHEQFF. The CDR3 nucleotides are TGTGCCAGCAGCGCCCCCCGCGCGGGCCTCCTACACGAGCAGTTCTTC. The variable domain in full, completed from reference TRBV9 and TRBJ2-1, reads DSGVTQTPKHLITATGQRVTLRCSPRSGDLSVYWYQQSLDQGLQFLIQYYNGEERAKGNILERFSAQQFPDLHSELNLSSLELGDSALYFCASSAPRAGLLHEQFFGPGTRLTVL.

The chain uses TRBV3-1 (or the pseudogene TRBV3-2) and TRBJ2-1; 9 nucleotides agree with TRBD2. The trim removed 1 base at V and 1 base at J, leaving 2 bases unmatched. The CDR3 is 16 amino acids. Germline V gives CDR1 LGHDT, CDR2 YNNKEL (reference sequence). This CDR3 reads CASSQASGVSYNEQFF. The CDR3 DNA reads as TGTGCCAGCAGCCAAGCTAGCGGGGTGTCCTACAATGAGCAGTTCTTC.

The gene calls are TRBV19 and TRBJ2-7; 9 nucleotides agree with TRBD2. The germline V gene encodes CDR1 LNHDA and CDR2 SQIVND (reference sequence). Trimming took 9 bases from V and 0 from J; bases not matched to a gene: 6. The CDR3 spans 14 residues. DNA of the CDR3: TGTGCCAGGAGCAGCGGGGGGCCCTCCTACGAGCAGTACTTC. Protein sequence: CARSSGGPSYEQYF.

The chain recombines TRBV30 with TRBJ2-3, with 8 bases identical to TRBD2. The germline V gene encodes CDR1 GTSNPN and CDR2 SVGIG (reference sequence). V was clipped by 5 bases and J by 0 bases; unmatched bases: 1. The CDR3 sequence is 13 residues long. This chain's CDR3 is CAWAGGSTDTQYF. CDR3 sequence (DNA): TGTGCCTGGGCGGGAGGTAGCACAGATACGCAGTATTTT.

This clone was recorded only once. The CDR3 nucleotides are TGTGCCAGCCTTGAAGGGCCAGACTATGGCTACACCTTC. Amino acids: CASLEGPDYGYTF. This chain joins TRBV2 and TRBJ1-2; the D is unclear. Germline V gene lookup returns CDR1 SNHLY and CDR2 FYNNEI. The CDR3 loop spans 13 amino acids. V lost 8 bases and J lost 3, with 13 bases in between.

This clone was detected once. CDR3 in DNA: TGTGCCAGCAGCCTGAGCACCGGGGAGCTGTTTTTT. It specifies CASSLSTGELFF. The rearrangement links TRBV4-2 to TRBJ2-2; D unresolved. Germline-derived CDR1 and CDR2 are LGHNA and YNFKEQ. The CDR3 consists of 12 residues. V dropped 4 bases and J dropped 4 bases, with 4 bases sitting between them.

This rearrangement joins TRBV28 to TRBJ1-1, with 7 bases aligning to TRBD1. V lost 5 bases to trimming and J lost 5 bases; unmatched junction nucleotides: 5. The V gene's germline CDR1 is MDHEN and CDR2 SYDVKM. The CDR3 has 13 residues. CDR3 amino acids: CASSPGQQTEAFF. CDR3 sequence (DNA): TGTGCCAGCAGTCCGGGACAGCAGACTGAAGCTTTCTTT.

The rearrangement joins TRBV6-6 to TRBJ2-7; D perhaps matches TRBD2 (5 bases). The CDR3 runs 16 residues. With 5 bases removed from V and 3 bases from J, the gap between germline ends came to 20 bases. CDR1 and CDR2 (germline): MNHNY, SVGAGI (reference sequence). CDR3 in DNA: TGTGCCAGCAGTCCACGACTGGTGGGAGATGTCTACGAGCAGTACTTC. Amino acids: CASSPRLVGDVYEQYF.

V usage is TRBV6-1 and J usage is TRBJ1-2, with D possibly TRBD1 on 6 matching bases. In germline, CDR1 is MNHNS, CDR2 SASEGT. The CDR3 is 16 residues long. Deletions cut 4 bases from V and 4 bases from J, with 19 bases between. CDR3 protein: CASSGSVAGVPYGYTF. Here the CDR3 DNA reads TGTGCCAGCAGTGGCTCGGTGGCAGGGGTCCCCTATGGCTACACCTTC.

The chain is built from TRBV11-2 and TRBJ2-4; 8 bases map to TRBD2. With V trimmed by 7 bases and J by 3 bases, 5 bases remained unmatched. Germline CDR1 SGHAT, CDR2 FQNNGV. The CDR3 consists of 14 residues. The CDR3 nucleotides read TGTGCCAGCACCCCGGGGGGGAGCAAAAACATTCAGTACTTC. Protein: CASTPGGSKNIQYF.

The rearrangement joins TRBV27 to TRBJ1-2; D remains unclear. CDR3 size: 12 residues. The germline V and J ends were trimmed by 6 bases and 2 bases, with 7 bases remaining between them. CDR1 is MNHEY and CDR2 is SMNVEV in the germline V gene (reference sequence). CDR3 nucleotides: TGTGCCAGCAGCCCCAGGAACTATGGCTACACCTTC. Its translation: CASSPRNYGYTF.